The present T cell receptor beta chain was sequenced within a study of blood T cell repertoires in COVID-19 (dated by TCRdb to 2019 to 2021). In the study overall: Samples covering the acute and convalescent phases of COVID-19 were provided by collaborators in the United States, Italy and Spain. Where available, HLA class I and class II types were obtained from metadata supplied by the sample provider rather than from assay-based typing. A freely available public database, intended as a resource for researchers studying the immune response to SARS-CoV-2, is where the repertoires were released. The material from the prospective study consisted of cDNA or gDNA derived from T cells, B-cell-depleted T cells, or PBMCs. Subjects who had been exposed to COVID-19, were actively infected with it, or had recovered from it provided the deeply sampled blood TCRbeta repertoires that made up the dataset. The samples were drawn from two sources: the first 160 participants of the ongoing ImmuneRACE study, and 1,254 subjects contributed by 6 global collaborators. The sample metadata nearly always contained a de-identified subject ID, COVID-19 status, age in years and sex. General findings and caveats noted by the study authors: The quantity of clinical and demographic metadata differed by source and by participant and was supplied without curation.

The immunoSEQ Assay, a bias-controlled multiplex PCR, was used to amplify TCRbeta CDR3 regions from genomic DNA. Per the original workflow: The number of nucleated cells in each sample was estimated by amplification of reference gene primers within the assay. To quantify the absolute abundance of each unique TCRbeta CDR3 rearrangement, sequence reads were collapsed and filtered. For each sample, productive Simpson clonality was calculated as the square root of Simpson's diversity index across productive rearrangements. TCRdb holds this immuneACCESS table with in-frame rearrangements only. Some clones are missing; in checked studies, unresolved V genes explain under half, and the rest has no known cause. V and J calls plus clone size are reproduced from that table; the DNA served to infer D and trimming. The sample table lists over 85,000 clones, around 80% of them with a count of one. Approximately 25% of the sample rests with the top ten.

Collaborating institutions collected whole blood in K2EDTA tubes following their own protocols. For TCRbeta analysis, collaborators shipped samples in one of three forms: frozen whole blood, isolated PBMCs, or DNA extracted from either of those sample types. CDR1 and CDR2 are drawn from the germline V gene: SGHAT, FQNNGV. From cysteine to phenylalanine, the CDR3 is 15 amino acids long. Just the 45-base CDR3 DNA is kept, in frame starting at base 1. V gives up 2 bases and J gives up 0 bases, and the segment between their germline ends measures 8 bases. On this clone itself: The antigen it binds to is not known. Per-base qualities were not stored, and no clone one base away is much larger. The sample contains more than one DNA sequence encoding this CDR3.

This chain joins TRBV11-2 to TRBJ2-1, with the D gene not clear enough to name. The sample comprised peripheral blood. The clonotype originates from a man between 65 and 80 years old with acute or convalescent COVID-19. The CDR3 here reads CASSLSGSSYNEQFF. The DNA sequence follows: TGTGCCAGCAGCTTATCGGGTAGCTCCTACAATGAGCAGTTCTTC.